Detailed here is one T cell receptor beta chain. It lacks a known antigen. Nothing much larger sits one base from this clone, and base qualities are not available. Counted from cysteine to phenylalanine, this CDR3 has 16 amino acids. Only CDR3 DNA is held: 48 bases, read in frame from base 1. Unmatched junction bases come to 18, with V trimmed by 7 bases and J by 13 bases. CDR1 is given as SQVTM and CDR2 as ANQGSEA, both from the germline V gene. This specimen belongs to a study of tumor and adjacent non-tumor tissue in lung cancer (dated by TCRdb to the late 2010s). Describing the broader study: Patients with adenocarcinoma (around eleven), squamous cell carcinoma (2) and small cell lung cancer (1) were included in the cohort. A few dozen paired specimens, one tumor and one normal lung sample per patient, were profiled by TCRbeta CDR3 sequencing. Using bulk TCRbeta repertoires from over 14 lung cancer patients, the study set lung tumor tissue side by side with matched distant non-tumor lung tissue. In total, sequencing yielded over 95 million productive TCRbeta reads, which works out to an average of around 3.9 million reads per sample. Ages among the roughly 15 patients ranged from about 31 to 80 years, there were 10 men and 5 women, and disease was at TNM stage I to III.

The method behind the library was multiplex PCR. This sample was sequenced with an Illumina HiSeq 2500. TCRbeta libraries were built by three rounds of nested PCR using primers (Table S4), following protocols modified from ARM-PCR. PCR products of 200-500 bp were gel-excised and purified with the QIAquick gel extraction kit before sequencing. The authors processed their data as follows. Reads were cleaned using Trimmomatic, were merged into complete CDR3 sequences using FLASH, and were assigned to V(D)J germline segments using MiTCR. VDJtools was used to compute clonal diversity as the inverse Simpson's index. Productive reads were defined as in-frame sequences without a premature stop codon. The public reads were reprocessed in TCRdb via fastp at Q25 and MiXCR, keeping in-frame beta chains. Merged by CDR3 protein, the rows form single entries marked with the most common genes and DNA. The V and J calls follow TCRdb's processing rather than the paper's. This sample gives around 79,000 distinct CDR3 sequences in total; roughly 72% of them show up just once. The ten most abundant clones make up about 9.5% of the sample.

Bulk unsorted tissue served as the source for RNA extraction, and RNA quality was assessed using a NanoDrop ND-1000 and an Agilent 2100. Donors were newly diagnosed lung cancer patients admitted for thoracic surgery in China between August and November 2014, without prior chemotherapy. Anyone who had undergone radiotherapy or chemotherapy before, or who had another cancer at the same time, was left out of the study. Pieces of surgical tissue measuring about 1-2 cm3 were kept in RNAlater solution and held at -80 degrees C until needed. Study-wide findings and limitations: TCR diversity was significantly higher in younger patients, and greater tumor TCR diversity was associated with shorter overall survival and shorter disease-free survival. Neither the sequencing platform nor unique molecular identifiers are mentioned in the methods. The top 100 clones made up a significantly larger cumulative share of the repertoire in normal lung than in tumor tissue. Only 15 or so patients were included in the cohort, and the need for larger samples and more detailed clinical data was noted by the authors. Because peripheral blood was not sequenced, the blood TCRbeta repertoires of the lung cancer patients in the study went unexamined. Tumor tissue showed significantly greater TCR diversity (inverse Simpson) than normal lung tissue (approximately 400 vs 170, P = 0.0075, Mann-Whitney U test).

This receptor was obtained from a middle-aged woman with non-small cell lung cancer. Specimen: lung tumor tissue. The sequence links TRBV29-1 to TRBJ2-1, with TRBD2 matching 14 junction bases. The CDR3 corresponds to CSAYLGGLAGATDQFF. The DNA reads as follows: TGCAGCGCTTACTTAGGGGGACTAGCGGGAGCGACGGATCAGTTCTTC.